The next 8 T cell receptor beta chains were all read from a single sample in a study of T cell clones after liver transplantation. Some clones are missing from TCRdb's copy, which holds only in-frame ones; the method was immunoSEQ multiplex PCR. The sample holds about 75,000 clones, around 84% seen once. The material was CD4+ T cells from blood, obtained 48 months after liver transplant. The receptors here all came from a human patient who received a liver transplant. Among the T cells, some may be from the graft donor.

The chain is built from TRBV30 and TRBJ2-7; D is ambiguous. The CDR3 runs to 13 residues. Germline-derived CDR1 and CDR2 are GTSNPN and SVGIG (reference sequence). The V end lost 1 base, the J end lost 2 bases, and 9 bases lay between the germline ends. CDR3 region: CAWSGQDTYEQYF. The CDR3 DNA is TGTGCCTGGAGTGGCCAAGATACCTACGAGCAGTACTTC.

The J gene is TRBJ2-5, the V gene TRBV19; 8 nucleotides line up with TRBD1. There are 15 residues in the CDR3. CDR1 is LNHDA and CDR2 is SQIVND in the germline V gene (reference sequence). V lost 5 bases to trimming and J lost 4 bases; unmatched junction nucleotides: 9. The DNA of the CDR3 is TGTGCCAGTAGTCCCGGGACAGGTTGGTCAGAGACCCAGTACTTC. Translated: CASSPGTGWSETQYF.

This clone was counted once. V usage is TRBV19 and J usage is TRBJ2-5, with a tentative D call TRBD1 (6 bases). Germline V gene lookup returns CDR1 LNHDA and CDR2 SQIVND (reference sequence). Trimming shortened V by 6 bases and J by 5 bases, and 13 bases separated the two germline ends. The CDR3 extends over 13 amino acids. This CDR3 is CASSILTGETQYF. The DNA for the CDR3 is TGTGCCAGTAGCATCCTCACAGGGGAGACCCAGTACTTC.

The V call is TRBV7-2, the J call TRBJ1-6, with unresolved D. The CDR3 spans 12 residues. Germline V lookup: CDR1 SGHTA, CDR2 FQGNSA. The V end lost 5 bases, the J end lost 10 bases, and 9 bases lay between the germline ends. CDR3 sequence: CASSRRESPLHF. The CDR3 coding sequence is TGTGCCAGCAGCCGAAGGGAGTCACCCCTCCACTTT.

The chain uses TRBV5-1 and TRBJ2-1, with no clear D. V dropped 0 bases and J dropped 0 bases, with 7 bases sitting between them. The CDR3 has 15 residues. Germline CDR1 and CDR2: SGHRS and YFSETQ. The CDR3 sequence is CASSLELISYNEQFF. For the CDR3, the DNA is TGCGCCAGCAGCTTGGAGCTGATCTCCTACAATGAGCAGTTCTTC.

This chain connects TRBV27 to TRBJ1-5, with 7 bases that match TRBD1. The CDR3 is 15 residues long. Germline CDR1 and CDR2: MNHEY and SMNVEV (reference sequence). After removal of 5 bases from V and 5 bases from J, the junction contained 9 bases not matched to a gene. The CDR3 DNA reads TGTGCCAGCAGTCCCCAGGGGGTTCGTCATCAGCCCCAGCATTTT. Translated: CASSPQGVRHQPQHF.

The chain combines TRBV30 with TRBJ2-2; 7 nucleotides agree with TRBD1. V trimming: 8 bases; J trimming: 8 bases; junction bases outside the gene matches: 11. Germline lookup yields CDR1 GTSNPN and CDR2 SVGIG (reference sequence). The CDR3 sequence is 13 residues long. The chain's CDR3 is CAGRDRASGELFF. The CDR3 coding sequence is TGTGCCGGTCGGGACAGAGCTTCGGGGGAGCTGTTTTTT.

In its sample, this clone was seen a few times. The chain carries TRBV2 and TRBJ2-3; 9 bases line up with TRBD2. CDR1 and CDR2 (germline): SNHLY, FYNNEI. This CDR3 region has 14 residues. V was pared by 5 bases and J by 8 bases, with 8 bases of the junction left unmatched. The CDR3 region is CASSYRARGGTQYF. CDR3 coding DNA: TGTGCCAGCAGTTATAGGGCGCGGGGGGGTACGCAGTATTTT.